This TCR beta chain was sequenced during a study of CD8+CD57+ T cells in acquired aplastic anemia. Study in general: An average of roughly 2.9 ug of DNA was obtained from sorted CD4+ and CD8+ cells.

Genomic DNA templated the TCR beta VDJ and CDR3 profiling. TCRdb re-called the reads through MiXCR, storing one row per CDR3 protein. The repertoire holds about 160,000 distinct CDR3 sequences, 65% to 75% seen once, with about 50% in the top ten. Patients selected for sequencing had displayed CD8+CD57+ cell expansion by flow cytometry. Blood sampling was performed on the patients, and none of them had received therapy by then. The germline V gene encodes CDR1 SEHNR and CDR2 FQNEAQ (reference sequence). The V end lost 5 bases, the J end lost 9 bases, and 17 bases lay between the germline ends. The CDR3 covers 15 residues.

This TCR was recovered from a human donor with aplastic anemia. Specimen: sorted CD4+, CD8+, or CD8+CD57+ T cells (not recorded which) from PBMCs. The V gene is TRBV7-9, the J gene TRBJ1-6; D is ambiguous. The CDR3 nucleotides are TGTGCCAGCAGCCCAGACCTAACACGGGGTTCACCCCTCCACTTT. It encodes CASSPDLTRGSPLHF.